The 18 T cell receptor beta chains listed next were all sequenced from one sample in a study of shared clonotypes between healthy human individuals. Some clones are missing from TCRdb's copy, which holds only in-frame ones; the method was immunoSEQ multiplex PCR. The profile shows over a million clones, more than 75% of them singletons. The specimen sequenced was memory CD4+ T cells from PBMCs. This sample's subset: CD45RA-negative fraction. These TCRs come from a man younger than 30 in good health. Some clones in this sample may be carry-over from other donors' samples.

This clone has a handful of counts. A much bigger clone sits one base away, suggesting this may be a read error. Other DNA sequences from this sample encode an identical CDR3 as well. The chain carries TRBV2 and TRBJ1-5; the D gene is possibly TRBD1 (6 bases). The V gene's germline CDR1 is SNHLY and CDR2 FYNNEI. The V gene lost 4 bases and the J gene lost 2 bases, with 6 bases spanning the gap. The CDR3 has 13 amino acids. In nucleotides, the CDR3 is TGTGCCAGCAGTGGGACAGGCAATCAGCCCCAGCATTTT. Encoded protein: CASSGTGNQPQHF.

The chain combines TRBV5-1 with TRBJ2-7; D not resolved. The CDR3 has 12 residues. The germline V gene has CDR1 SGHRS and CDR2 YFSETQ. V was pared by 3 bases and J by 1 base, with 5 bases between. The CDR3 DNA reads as TGCGCCAGCAGCTCCGGGTCCTACGAGCAGTACTTC. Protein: CASSSGSYEQYF.

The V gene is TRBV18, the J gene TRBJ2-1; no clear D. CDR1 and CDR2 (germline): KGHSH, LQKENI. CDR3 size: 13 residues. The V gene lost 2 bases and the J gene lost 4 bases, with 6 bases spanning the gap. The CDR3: CASSPESYNEQFF. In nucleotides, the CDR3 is TGTGCCAGCTCACCAGAATCTTACAATGAGCAGTTCTTC.

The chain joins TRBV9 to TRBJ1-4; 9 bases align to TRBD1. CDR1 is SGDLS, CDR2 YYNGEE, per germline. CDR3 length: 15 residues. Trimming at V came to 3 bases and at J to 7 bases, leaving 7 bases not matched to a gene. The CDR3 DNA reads TGTGCCAGCAGCGCAGGGACAGGGTTTGGTGAAAAACTGTTTTTT. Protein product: CASSAGTGFGEKLFF.

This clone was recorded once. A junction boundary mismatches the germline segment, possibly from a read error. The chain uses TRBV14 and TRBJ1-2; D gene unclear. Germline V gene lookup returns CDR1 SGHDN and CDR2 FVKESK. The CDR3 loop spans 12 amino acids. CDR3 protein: CASSLANEVSIF. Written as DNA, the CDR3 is TGTGCCAGCAGCCTTGCAAACGAAGTCTCTATCTTC.

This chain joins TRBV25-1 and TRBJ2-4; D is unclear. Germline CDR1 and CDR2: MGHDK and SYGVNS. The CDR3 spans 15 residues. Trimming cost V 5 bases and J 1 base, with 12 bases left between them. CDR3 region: CASSKSGRAKNIQYF. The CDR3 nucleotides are TGTGCCAGCAGTAAATCTGGGCGGGCCAAAAACATTCAGTACTTC.

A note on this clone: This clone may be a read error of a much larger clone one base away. Here the CDR3 DNA reads TGCGCCAGCAGCTTGGGCAGTGCCGGAAACACCACATATTTT. Translated: CASSLGSAGNTTYF. The chain employs TRBV5-1 and TRBJ1-3; D gene unclear. Germline lookup yields CDR1 SGHRS and CDR2 YFSETQ. The CDR3 covers 14 residues.

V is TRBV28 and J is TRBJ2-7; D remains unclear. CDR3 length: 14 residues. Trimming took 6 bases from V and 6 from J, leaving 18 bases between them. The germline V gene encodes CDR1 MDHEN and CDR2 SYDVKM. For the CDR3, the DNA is TGTGCCAGCAGGTACCGGGCCATTTCAAGCGAGCAGTACTTC. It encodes CASRYRAISSEQYF. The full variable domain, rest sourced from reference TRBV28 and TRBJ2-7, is DVKVTQSSRYLVKRTGEKVFLECVQDMDHENMFWYRQDPGLGLRLIYFSYDVKMKEKGDIPEGYSVSREKKERFSLILESASTNQTSMYLCASRYRAISSEQYFGPGTRLTVT.

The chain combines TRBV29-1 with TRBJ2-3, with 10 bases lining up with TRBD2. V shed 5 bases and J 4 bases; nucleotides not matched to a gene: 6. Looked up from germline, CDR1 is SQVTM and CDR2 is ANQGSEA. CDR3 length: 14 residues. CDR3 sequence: CSVLPSGRADTQYF. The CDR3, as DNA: TGCAGCGTTTTACCTAGCGGGAGAGCAGATACGCAGTATTTT.

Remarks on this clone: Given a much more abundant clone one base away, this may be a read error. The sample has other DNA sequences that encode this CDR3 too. CDR3 region: CAWMSYLTGNYGYTF. The CDR3 DNA reads TGTGCCTGGATGTCTTACCTGACAGGGAACTATGGCTACACCTTC. V gene TRBV30 combines with J gene TRBJ1-2; 7 nucleotides line up with TRBD1. Per germline, CDR1 GTSNPN and CDR2 SVGIG (reference sequence). The CDR3 runs to 15 residues. With V trimmed by 4 bases and J by 2 bases, 10 bases remained unmatched.

The CDR3 bases are TGTGCCAGCCAACCCCCGACAGGGGGGGGCTACGAGCAGTACTTC. Its protein is CASQPPTGGGYEQYF. This chain joins TRBV28 and TRBJ2-7; TRBD1 matches 9 bases. V shed 8 bases and J 3 bases; nucleotides not matched to a gene: 11. The CDR3 extends over 15 amino acids. The germline gives CDR1 MDHEN, CDR2 SYDVKM.

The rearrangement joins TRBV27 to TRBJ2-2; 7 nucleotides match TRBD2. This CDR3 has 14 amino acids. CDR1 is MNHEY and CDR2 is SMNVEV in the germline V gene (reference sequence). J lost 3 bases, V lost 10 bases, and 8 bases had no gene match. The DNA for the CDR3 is TGTGCCACCCAAGCGGGACCCTACACCGGGGAGCTGTTTTTT. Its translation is CATQAGPYTGELFF.

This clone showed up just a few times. In DNA form, the CDR3 reads TGCGCCAGCAGACTTCGACCGGGACTAGCGGGAGTCACCGGGGAGCTGTTTTTT. Amino acid sequence: CASRLRPGLAGVTGELFF. The chain recombines TRBV10-2 with TRBJ2-2, with 14 nucleotides matching TRBD2. The CDR3 covers 18 residues. Germline V CDR1 and CDR2: WSHSY, SAAADI. V gave up 6 bases and J gave up 4 bases; unmatched junction bases: 10.

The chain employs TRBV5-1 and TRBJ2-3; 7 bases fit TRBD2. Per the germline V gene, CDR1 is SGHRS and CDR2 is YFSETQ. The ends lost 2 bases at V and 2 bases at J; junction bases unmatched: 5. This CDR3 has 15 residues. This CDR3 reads CASSLSAGYTDTQYF. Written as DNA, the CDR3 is TGCGCCAGCAGCTTATCAGCGGGATACACAGATACGCAGTATTTT.

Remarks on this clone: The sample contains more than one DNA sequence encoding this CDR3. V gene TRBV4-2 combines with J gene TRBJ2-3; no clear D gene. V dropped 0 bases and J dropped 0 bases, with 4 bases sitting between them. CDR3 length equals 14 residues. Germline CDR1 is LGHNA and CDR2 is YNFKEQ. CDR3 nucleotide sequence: TGTGCCAGCAGCCAAGATACTAGCACAGATACGCAGTATTTT. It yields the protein CASSQDTSTDTQYF.

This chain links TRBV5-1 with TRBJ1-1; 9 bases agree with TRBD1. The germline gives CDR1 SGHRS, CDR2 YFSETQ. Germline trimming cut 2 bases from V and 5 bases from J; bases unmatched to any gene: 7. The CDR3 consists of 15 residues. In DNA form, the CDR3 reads TGCGCCAGCAGCTTTTCCCTGACAGGGGGGACTGAAGCTTTCTTT. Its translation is CASSFSLTGGTEAFF.

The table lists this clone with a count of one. The CDR3 DNA sequence: TGTGCCAGCTCATTCCAAGAGACCCAGTACTTC. Translated, it gives CASSFQETQYF. The chain joins TRBV18 to TRBJ2-5; D uncertain. This CDR3 contains 11 residues. Trimming removed 5 bases at V and 1 base at J, with 2 bases between. Germline lookup yields CDR1 KGHSH and CDR2 LQKENI.

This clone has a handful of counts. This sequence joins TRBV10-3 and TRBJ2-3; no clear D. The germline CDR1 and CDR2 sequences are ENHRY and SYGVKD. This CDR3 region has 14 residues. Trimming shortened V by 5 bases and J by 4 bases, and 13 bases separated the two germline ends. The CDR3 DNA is TGTGCCATCAGTAGCCCAGCCGTCGCAGATACGCAGTATTTT. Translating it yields CAISSPAVADTQYF.